One and the same sample provided the 23 T cell receptor beta chains below, sequenced in a study of T cell changes during pregnancy in multiple sclerosis. Here immunoSEQ multiplex PCR was the method, and the copy in TCRdb shows in-frame clones only, minus some. The data hold 65,000 to 80,000 clones, with approximately 95% observed a single time. The material sequenced was peripheral blood, taken in the first trimester of pregnancy. These receptors were collected from a female donor with multiple sclerosis, enrolled in a pregnancy study.

CDR3 residues: CASSQVPARGYEQYF. CDR3 bases: TGCGCCAGCAGCCAAGTCCCCGCCAGGGGCTACGAGCAGTACTTC. V and J are TRBV4-3 and TRBJ2-7, with D possibly TRBD1 on 6 matching bases. V lost 1 base, J lost 3 bases, and 13 bases lay in between. This CDR3 is built from 15 residues. Germline CDR1 reads LGHNA; CDR2 reads YSLEER.

The chain uses TRBV19 and TRBJ1-5, with D perhaps TRBD1 (5 bases). This CDR3 is built from 17 residues. The V end was cut by 4 bases, the J end by 0 bases, with 16 bases between. In germline, CDR1 is LNHDA, CDR2 SQIVND (reference sequence). The CDR3 bases are TGTGCCAGTAGTACCTCAGGGTGGAGAGATAGCAATCAGCCCCAGCATTTT. Its translation is CASSTSGWRDSNQPQHF.

This chain joins TRBV5-4 and TRBJ2-5; no clear D gene. CDR3 length: 13 amino acids. Trimming removed 6 bases from V and 1 base from J, with 10 bases in between. CDR1 and CDR2 from the germline V gene are SGHNT and YYREEE (reference sequence). The CDR3 loop reads CASTDTFQETQYF. CDR3 nucleotide sequence: TGTGCCAGCACTGACACGTTCCAAGAGACCCAGTACTTC.

V usage is TRBV9 and J usage is TRBJ2-1; 14 positions agree with TRBD2. The CDR3 runs to 16 residues. The germline V gene has CDR1 SGDLS and CDR2 YYNGEE. J lost 9 bases, V lost 1 base, and 6 bases had no gene match. Here the CDR3 reads CASSVSRTSGGREQFF. CDR3 nucleotide sequence: TGTGCCAGCAGCGTATCGAGGACTAGCGGGGGGCGTGAGCAGTTCTTC.

The J gene is TRBJ1-5, the V gene TRBV6-6; 7 bases are a match to TRBD1. V shed 0 bases, J shed 7 bases, and the junction held 3 bases outside the gene matches. The CDR3 runs 14 residues. Germline V gene sequence: CDR1 MNHNY, CDR2 SVGAGI (reference sequence). CDR3 sequence reads: CASSYSTGRQPQHF. The DNA of the CDR3 is TGTGCCAGCAGTTACTCGACAGGGAGGCAGCCCCAGCATTTT.

The rearrangement links TRBV5-8 to TRBJ1-1, with no clear D. CDR1 and CDR2 from the germline V gene are SGHTS and YDEGEE. There are 15 residues in the CDR3. V lost 4 bases and J lost 1, with 14 bases in between. In DNA, the CDR3 is TGTGCCAGCAGCCCCTCACTATTACCGAACACTGAAGCTTTCTTT. This encodes CASSPSLLPNTEAFF. Using reference TRBV5-8 and TRBJ1-1 for the parts outside the CDR3, the full variable domain is EAGVTQSPTHLIKTRGQQATLRCSPISGHTSVYWYQQALGLGLQFLLWYDEGEERNRGNFPPRFSGRQFPNYSSELNVNALELEDSALYLCASSPSLLPNTEAFFGQGTRLTVV.

The V call is TRBV7-9, the J call TRBJ2-3, with 9 positions matching TRBD1. Germline V gives CDR1 SEHNR, CDR2 FQNEAQ (reference sequence). The CDR3 runs to 19 residues. V lost 1 base and J lost 0; bases outside the gene matches: 11. The CDR3 region has the DNA TGTGCCAGCAGCTTAGGGGGCGGGGGACAGGGAAGAAGCACAGATACGCAGTATTTT. Protein product: CASSLGGGGQGRSTDTQYF.

The genes are TRBV4-1 and TRBJ1-1; D possibly corresponds to TRBD1 (6 bases). V was clipped by 0 bases and J by 6 bases, with 17 bases between them. The CDR3 sequence is 16 residues long. Germline lookup yields CDR1 MGHRA and CDR2 YSYEKL. In DNA, the CDR3 is TGCGCCAGCAGCCAAGAAGGTCCCGGGAGGGGGTCTGAAGCTTTCTTT. Its translation: CASSQEGPGRGSEAFF.

J is TRBJ2-7 and V is TRBV6-4, with 7 nucleotides matching TRBD1. This CDR3 comprises 13 residues. V shed 8 bases, J shed 4 bases, and the junction held 8 bases outside the gene matches. Germline V lookup: CDR1 MRHNA, CDR2 SNTAGT. In DNA form, the CDR3 reads TGTGCCAGCGGGGGAGACAGGGTATACGAGCAGTACTTC. It translates to CASGGDRVYEQYF.

The chain employs TRBV29-1 and TRBJ2-3; 8 bases fit TRBD1. J lost 4 bases, V lost 7 bases, and 10 bases had no gene match. CDR3 length: 14 amino acids. The germline CDR1 and CDR2 sequences are SQVTM and ANQGSEA. The chain's CDR3 is CSASGQGTADTQYF. CDR3 nucleotide sequence: TGCAGCGCTTCAGGACAGGGTACGGCAGATACGCAGTATTTT.

The chain has TRBV5-5 and TRBJ2-1, with TRBD1 matching 7 bases. V lost 4 bases, J lost 3 bases, and 7 bases stayed unmatched. There are 15 residues in the CDR3. From germline, CDR1 is SGHKS and CDR2 YYEKEE (reference sequence). Here the CDR3 reads CASSVTGIYYNEQFF. In DNA, the CDR3 is TGTGCCAGCAGCGTGACAGGGATCTACTACAATGAGCAGTTCTTC.

V is TRBV7-9 and J is TRBJ1-4; no definite D call. This CDR3 has 13 residues. Trimming shortened V by 4 bases and J by 7 bases, and 10 bases separated the two germline ends. Per the germline V gene, CDR1 is SEHNR and CDR2 is FQNEAQ (reference sequence). This CDR3 is CASSSTLSEKLFF. DNA for the CDR3: TGTGCCAGCAGCTCGACACTGTCTGAAAAACTGTTTTTT.

CDR3 residues: CASSTGLLNTEAFF. CDR3 sequence (DNA): TGTGCCAGCAGTACGGGACTGCTGAACACTGAAGCTTTCTTT. The chain is built from TRBV6-5 and TRBJ1-1; D may be TRBD1 (5 bases). Looked up from germline, CDR1 is MNHEY and CDR2 is SVGAGI. Trimming cost V 5 bases and J 0 bases, with 10 bases left between them. The CDR3 has 14 residues.

This clone was seen just once. The chain carries TRBV2 and TRBJ1-2; 9 positions agree with TRBD1. Germline V gene lookup returns CDR1 SNHLY and CDR2 FYNNEI. CDR3 length: 15 residues. The junction had 7 bases not matched to a gene; V was cut back by 4 bases and J by 4 bases. The DNA of the CDR3 is TGTGCCAGCAGTGCTACAGGGGGCAGAACCTATGGCTACACCTTC. This encodes CASSATGGRTYGYTF. Based on the CDR3 plus reference TRBV2 and TRBJ1-2, the full variable domain is EPEVTQTPSHQVTQMGQEVILRCVPISNHLYFYWYRQILGQKVEFLVSFYNNEISEKSEIFDDQFSVERPDGSNFTLKIRSTKLEDSAMYFCASSATGGRTYGYTFGSGTRLTVV.

This clone was recorded only once. This chain uses TRBV4-1 with TRBJ2-2, with TRBD2 matching over 13 bases. This CDR3 spans 20 amino acids. Germline trimming cut 0 bases from V and 4 bases from J; bases unmatched to any gene: 11. The V gene's germline CDR1 is MGHRA and CDR2 YSYEKL. CDR3 protein: CASSQEGGLAGDPGTGELFF. In DNA, the CDR3 is TGCGCCAGCAGCCAAGAGGGAGGACTAGCGGGGGACCCCGGCACCGGGGAGCTGTTTTTT.

V is TRBV11-2 and J is TRBJ2-7; possibly TRBD1 for D (5 bases). Germline values: CDR1 SGHAT, CDR2 FQNNGV. The CDR3 sequence is 12 residues long. Trimming shortened V by 1 base and J by 5 bases, and 6 bases separated the two germline ends. This CDR3 reads CASSLVGDEQYF. The CDR3 nucleotides are TGTGCCAGCAGCTTAGTAGGGGACGAGCAGTACTTC.

The CDR3 DNA follows: TGTGCCAGCAGTACTAGCGGGGGCCACAATGAGCAGTTCTTC. It specifies CASSTSGGHNEQFF. The J gene is TRBJ2-1, the V gene TRBV6-4, with 11 nucleotides matching TRBD2. The CDR3 totals 14 residues. Unmatched junction bases numbered 2, after V lost 5 bases and J lost 5 bases. Germline assignment: CDR1 MRHNA and CDR2 SNTAGT.

About this clone: Other DNA sequences in the sample encode the same CDR3. The gene calls are TRBV9 and TRBJ2-5; 13 bases fit TRBD2. The junction had 1 base not matched to a gene; V was cut back by 0 bases and J by 2 bases. This CDR3 contains 16 residues. CDR1 SGDLS and CDR2 YYNGEE come from the germline V gene. This chain's CDR3 is CASSVATSGGQETQYF. DNA of the CDR3: TGTGCCAGCAGCGTAGCGACTAGCGGGGGGCAAGAGACCCAGTACTTC. The variable domain in full, with the rest retrieved from reference TRBV9 and TRBJ2-5, is DSGVTQTPKHLITATGQRVTLRCSPRSGDLSVYWYQQSLDQGLQFLIQYYNGEERAKGNILERFSAQQFPDLHSELNLSSLELGDSALYFCASSVATSGGQETQYFGPGTRLLVL.

J is TRBJ2-7 and V is TRBV29-1; no firm D call. From germline, CDR1 is SQVTM and CDR2 ANQGSEA. The ends were cut back, 4 bases at V and 0 bases at J, with 7 bases in the middle. The CDR3 length is 12 residues. DNA of the CDR3: TGCAGCGTTGGTTCCAGCTCCTACGAGCAGTACTTC. Translated, it gives CSVGSSSYEQYF.

The genes are TRBV28 and TRBJ1-5, with unresolved D. The germline V gene encodes CDR1 MDHEN and CDR2 SYDVKM. CDR3 length: 13 amino acids. Trimming removed 8 bases at V and 2 bases at J, with 10 bases between. For the CDR3, the DNA is TGTGCCAGCCGCGGGAGGGGCAATCAGCCCCAGCATTTT. As protein: CASRGRGNQPQHF.

The gene calls are TRBV30 and TRBJ1-2; D is possibly TRBD1 (6 bases). The CDR3 runs 13 residues. The germline V gene encodes CDR1 GTSNPN and CDR2 SVGIG (reference sequence). The V and J ends lost 1 base and 5 bases respectively, with 11 bases between them. The DNA of the CDR3 is TGTGCCTGGAGTGCCCCAGGGGTTTATGGCTACACCTTC. Amino acids: CAWSAPGVYGYTF.

CDR3 region: CASRSGSTNEKLFF. CDR3 DNA sequence: TGTGCCAGCAGAAGCGGATCAACTAATGAAAAACTGTTTTTT. The chain has TRBV5-5 and TRBJ1-4; D is uncertain. Trimming left V 5 bases short and J 0 bases short, with 8 bases between. The CDR3 spans 14 residues. Looked up from germline, CDR1 is SGHKS and CDR2 is YYEKEE (reference sequence).

The chain links TRBV10-3 to TRBJ1-6, with D possibly matching TRBD1 (5 bases). CDR3 size: 17 residues. Trimming left V 2 bases short and J 5 bases short, with 16 bases between. From germline, CDR1 is ENHRY and CDR2 SYGVKD. The CDR3 DNA reads TGTGCCATCAGTGAGGCGCTGGGGGGAAGCGATAATTCACCCCTCCACTTT. As protein: CAISEALGGSDNSPLHF.